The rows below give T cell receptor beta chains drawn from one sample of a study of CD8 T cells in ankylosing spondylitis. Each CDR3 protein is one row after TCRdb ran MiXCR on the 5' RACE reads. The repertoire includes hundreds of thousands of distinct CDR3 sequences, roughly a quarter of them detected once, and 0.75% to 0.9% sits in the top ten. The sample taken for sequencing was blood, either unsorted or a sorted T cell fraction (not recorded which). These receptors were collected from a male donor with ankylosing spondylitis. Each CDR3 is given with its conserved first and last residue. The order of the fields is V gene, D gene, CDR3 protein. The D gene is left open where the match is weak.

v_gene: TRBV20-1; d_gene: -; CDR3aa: CSARQGAGYTF
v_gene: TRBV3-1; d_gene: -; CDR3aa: CASSQVGDNNEQFF
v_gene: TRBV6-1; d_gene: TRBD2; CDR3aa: CASSEGLWLAGSTDTQYF
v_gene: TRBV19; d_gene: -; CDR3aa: CASPRARVPQETQYF
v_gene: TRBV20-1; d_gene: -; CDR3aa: CSATTRETQYF
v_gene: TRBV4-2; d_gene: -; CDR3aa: CASSQEAGTEQFF
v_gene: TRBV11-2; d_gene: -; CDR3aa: CASSSRGGSMNTEAFF
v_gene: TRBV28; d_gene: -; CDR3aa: CASSLVRGGGVTEAFF
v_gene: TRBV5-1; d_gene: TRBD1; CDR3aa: CASSFGQAEDTQYF
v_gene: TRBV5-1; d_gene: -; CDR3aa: CASSHQTGNGYTF
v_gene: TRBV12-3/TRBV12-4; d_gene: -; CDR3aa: CASSLADSGANVLTF
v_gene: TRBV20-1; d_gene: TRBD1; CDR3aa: CSAEGVGTGHYEQYF